This TCR beta chain was retrieved from a study of blood T cell repertoires in COVID-19. Turning to the study itself: COVID-19 samples from acute and convalescent phases originated in the United States, Italy and Spain. PBMCs, B-cell-depleted T cells, or T cells were the source of the cDNA or gDNA that made up the material.

Per the original methods: Using reference gene primer amplification, nucleated cell counts were estimated. Using immunoSEQ multiplex PCR, the repertoire was profiled, and TCRdb retains in-frame clones only, with some absent. The DNA gave D and trimming, while V, J and clone size come from that table. The repertoire holds some 150,000 clones, with approximately 90% as singletons. Germline V gene lookup returns CDR1 LNHDA and CDR2 SQIVND (reference sequence). The trim removed 6 bases at V and 1 base at J, leaving 5 bases unmatched. The CDR3 spans 14 residues. The cohort comprised adults aged roughly 18 to 100 years residing in under 25 US areas.

The chain links TRBV19 to TRBJ1-1; TRBD1 matches 7 bases. Specimen: PBMCs or T cells enriched from blood (not recorded which). This clonotype was sampled from a young woman with acute COVID-19. CDR3 amino acids: CASRHRGENTEAFF. The CDR3, as DNA: TGTGCCAGTAGACACAGGGGAGAGAACACTGAAGCTTTCTTT.